This T cell receptor (beta chain) was obtained from a study of beta chain features in type 1 diabetes. Findings of the study overall: Diminished insertions and augmented deletions at VDJ junctions characterized type 1 diabetes patients. A definitive answer on HLA type influencing TCRB rearrangement was not reached here. TCRB repertoires of naive, central memory and Treg cells appeared more similar among patients than among healthy donors. All four CD4+ subsets of Type 1 diabetes patients contained TCRB CDR3s that were moderately but significantly shorter.

This clone occurred a few times. As yet, its antigen is unknown. The sequenced template was cDNA made from the entire isolated RNA. Here immunoSEQ multiplex PCR was the method, and the copy in TCRdb shows in-frame clones only, minus some. The sample has 140,000 or so clones, more than 10% seen once. V was trimmed by 1 base and J by 6 bases, leaving 11 bases between them. This CDR3 has 14 amino acids. Germline CDR1 is SGHTA and CDR2 is FQGNSA. This sequence was found in a man aged 18 to 35 with type 1 diabetes. The chain is built from TRBV7-2 and TRBJ2-3; perhaps TRBD1 as D (5 bases). Sequencing used central memory CD4+ T cells from blood. CDR3 in DNA: TGTGCCAGCAGCTTAGGGGGCGCGGCGGATACGCAGTATTTT. This translates into CASSLGGAADTQYF.